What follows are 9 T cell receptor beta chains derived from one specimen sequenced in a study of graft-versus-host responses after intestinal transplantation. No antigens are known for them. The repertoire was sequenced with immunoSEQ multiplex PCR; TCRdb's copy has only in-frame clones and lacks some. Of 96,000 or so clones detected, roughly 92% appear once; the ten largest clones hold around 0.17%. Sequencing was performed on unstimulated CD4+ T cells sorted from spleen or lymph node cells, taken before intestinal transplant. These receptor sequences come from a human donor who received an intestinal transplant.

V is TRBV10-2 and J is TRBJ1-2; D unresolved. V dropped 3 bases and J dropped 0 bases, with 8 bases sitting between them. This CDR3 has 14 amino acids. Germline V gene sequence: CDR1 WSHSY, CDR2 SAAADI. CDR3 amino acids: CASSDRLTNYGYTF. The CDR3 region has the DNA TGCGCCAGCAGTGACAGGTTGACTAACTATGGCTACACCTTC.

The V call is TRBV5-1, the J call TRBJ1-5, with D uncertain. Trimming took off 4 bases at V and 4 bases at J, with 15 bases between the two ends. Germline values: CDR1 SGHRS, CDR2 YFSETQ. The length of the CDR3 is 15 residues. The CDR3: CASSRDGVGNQPQHF. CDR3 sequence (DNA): TGCGCCAGCAGCCGGGATGGGGTTGGTAATCAGCCCCAGCATTTT.

The CDR3 DNA reads TGTGCCAGCAGTGAAGCGCTCAGGGGGGTGGAGACCCAGTACTTC. Translation gives CASSEALRGVETQYF. The V call is TRBV6-1, the J call TRBJ2-5, with D perhaps TRBD1 (7 bases). The CDR3 totals 15 residues. V lost 0 bases to trimming and J lost 5 bases, with 13 bases between them. Looked up from germline, CDR1 is MNHNS and CDR2 is SASEGT.

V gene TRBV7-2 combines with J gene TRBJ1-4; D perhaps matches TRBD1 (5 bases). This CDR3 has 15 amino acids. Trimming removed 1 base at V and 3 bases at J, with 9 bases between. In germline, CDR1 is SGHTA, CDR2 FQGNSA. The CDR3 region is CASSLGQWANEKLFF. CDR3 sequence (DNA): TGTGCCAGCAGCTTAGGACAGTGGGCTAATGAAAAACTGTTTTTT.

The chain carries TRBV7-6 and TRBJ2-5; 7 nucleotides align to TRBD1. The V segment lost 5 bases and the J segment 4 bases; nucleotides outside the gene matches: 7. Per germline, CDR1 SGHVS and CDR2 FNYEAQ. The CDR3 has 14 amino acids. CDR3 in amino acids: CASSAKRQGETQYF. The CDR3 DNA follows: TGTGCCAGCAGCGCAAAACGACAGGGAGAGACCCAGTACTTC.

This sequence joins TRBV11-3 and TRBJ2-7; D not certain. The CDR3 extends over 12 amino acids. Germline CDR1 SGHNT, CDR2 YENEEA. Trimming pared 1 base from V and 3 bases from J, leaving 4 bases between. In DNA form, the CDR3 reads TGTGCCAGCAGCTTAGGTAGCTACGAGCAGTACTTC. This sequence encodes CASSLGSYEQYF.

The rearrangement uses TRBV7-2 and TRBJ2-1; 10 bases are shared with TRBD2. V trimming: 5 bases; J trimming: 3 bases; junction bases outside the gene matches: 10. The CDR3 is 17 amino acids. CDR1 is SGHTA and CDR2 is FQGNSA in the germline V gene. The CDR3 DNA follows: TGTGCCAGCAGCATCCTCGCCGGGACTAGCGTCTACAATGAGCAGTTCTTC. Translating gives CASSILAGTSVYNEQFF.

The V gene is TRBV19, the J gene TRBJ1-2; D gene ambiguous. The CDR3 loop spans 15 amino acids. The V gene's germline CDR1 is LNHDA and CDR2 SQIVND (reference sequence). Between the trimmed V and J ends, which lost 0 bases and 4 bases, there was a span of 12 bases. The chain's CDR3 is CASSIDPVRSYGYTF. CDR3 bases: TGTGCCAGTAGTATAGACCCCGTGAGGTCCTATGGCTACACCTTC.

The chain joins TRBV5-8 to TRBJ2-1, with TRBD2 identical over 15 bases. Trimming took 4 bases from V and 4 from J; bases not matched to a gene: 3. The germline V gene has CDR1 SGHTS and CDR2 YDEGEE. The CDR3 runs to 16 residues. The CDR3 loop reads CASSPGLAGGYNEQFF. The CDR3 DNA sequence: TGTGCCAGCAGCCCGGGACTAGCGGGAGGATACAATGAGCAGTTCTTC.